Shown below are 10 T cell receptor beta chains from a single sample sequenced in a study of T cell changes during pregnancy in multiple sclerosis. Measured with immunoSEQ multiplex PCR; TCRdb has only the in-frame clones, and not every one. The data show some 70,000 clones, approximately 92% seen once. The sequencing here drew on CD8+ T cells from peripheral blood mononuclear cells, taken in the third trimester of pregnancy. These receptors were collected from a female donor in good health, enrolled as a control in a pregnancy study.

This clone has a single count. The gene calls are TRBV7-2 and TRBJ1-2; 9 bases align to TRBD1. V lost 5 bases and J lost 4; bases outside the gene matches: 14. This CDR3 contains 17 residues. Germline CDR1 and CDR2: SGHTA and FQGNSA. Written as DNA, the CDR3 is TGTGCCAGCAGCGCCCCGGGACAGGGTAATATCGGCTATGGCTACACCTTC. Translating it yields CASSAPGQGNIGYGYTF.

The rearrangement joins TRBV27 to TRBJ2-7, with 8 nucleotides matching TRBD1. Germline lookup yields CDR1 MNHEY and CDR2 SMNVEV (reference sequence). This CDR3 contains 16 residues. V lost 5 bases to trimming and J lost 0 bases; unmatched junction nucleotides: 9. In DNA, the CDR3 is TGTGCCAGCAGTGAGTCCAGGGGGCTAACCTCCTACGAGCAGTACTTC. Encoded protein: CASSESRGLTSYEQYF.

The J gene is TRBJ1-1, the V gene TRBV29-1; a possible D gene is TRBD1 (5 bases). Germline V gives CDR1 SQVTM, CDR2 ANQGSEA. The CDR3 runs 14 residues. V was cut by 4 bases and J by 5 bases, with 17 bases left in between. For the CDR3, the DNA is TGCAGCGTTGCCAGTCAGGGCCTGAGGACTGAAGCTTTCTTT. It codes for CSVASQGLRTEAFF.

In regard to this clone: Other DNA sequences in this sample translate to the same CDR3. The chain couples TRBV5-4 to TRBJ1-2; TRBD1 aligns across 8 bases. Trimming took 4 bases from V and 6 from J; bases not matched to a gene: 11. The germline V gene has CDR1 SGHNT and CDR2 YYREEE (reference sequence). The CDR3 has 15 amino acids. The CDR3 loop is CASSMVSRTGHGYTF. As DNA, the CDR3 is TGTGCCAGCAGCATGGTTTCACGGACAGGGCATGGCTACACCTTC.

The V and J genes are TRBV29-1 and TRBJ2-5; 12 bases agree with TRBD2. Germline loops: CDR1 SQVTM, CDR2 ANQGSEA. This CDR3 is 17 amino acids long. V lost 1 base, J lost 5 bases, and 11 bases stayed unmatched. The CDR3: CSVEVRLAGDSRETQYF. The DNA for the CDR3 is TGCAGCGTTGAAGTCCGACTAGCGGGGGATTCACGGGAGACCCAGTACTTC.

This chain links TRBV30 with TRBJ2-1; 10 nucleotides agree with TRBD2. Germline V gene sequence: CDR1 GTSNPN, CDR2 SVGIG (reference sequence). Trimming at V came to 8 bases and at J to 2 bases, leaving 9 bases not matched to a gene. The CDR3 sequence is 15 residues long. CDR3 region: CAGGWLAGAYNEQFF. The CDR3 bases are TGTGCCGGCGGTTGGCTAGCGGGGGCCTACAATGAGCAGTTCTTC.

This sequence joins TRBV7-3 and TRBJ2-3, with 9 bases that match TRBD2. The germline V gene has CDR1 SGHTA and CDR2 FQGTGA. There are 16 residues in the CDR3. Trimming took 4 bases from V and 5 from J; bases not matched to a gene: 10. CDR3 protein: CASSSSGARALDTQYF. CDR3 bases: TGTGCCAGCAGCTCTAGCGGGGCCAGGGCCTTAGATACGCAGTATTTT.

The chain links TRBV4-3 to TRBJ2-5; 12 nucleotides agree with TRBD2. The CDR3 is 15 residues long. Losses at the gene ends were 4 bases for V and 5 bases for J; bases not matched to a gene: 5. The germline CDR1 and CDR2 sequences are LGHNA and YSLEER. CDR3 protein: CASSRILAGGETQYF. The CDR3 DNA sequence: TGCGCCAGCAGCCGGATACTAGCGGGGGGCGAGACCCAGTACTTC.

The rearrangement uses TRBV27 and TRBJ1-1, with D possibly matching TRBD1 (5 bases). From germline, CDR1 is MNHEY and CDR2 SMNVEV (reference sequence). This CDR3 comprises 17 residues. V shed 5 bases and J shed 1 base, with 20 bases lying between them. The CDR3 loop is CASSPPPTDLWNTEAFF. The CDR3 nucleotides are TGTGCCAGCAGTCCCCCGCCGACAGACCTCTGGAACACTGAAGCTTTCTTT.

The J gene is TRBJ1-3, the V gene TRBV25-1; D gene unclear. Germline V lookup: CDR1 MGHDK, CDR2 SYGVNS. The length of the CDR3 is 15 residues. V dropped 1 base and J dropped 0 bases, with 7 bases sitting between them. The CDR3 loop is CASSEFSGSGNTIYF. The CDR3 nucleotides are TGTGCCAGCAGTGAATTTAGTGGCTCTGGAAACACCATATATTTT.